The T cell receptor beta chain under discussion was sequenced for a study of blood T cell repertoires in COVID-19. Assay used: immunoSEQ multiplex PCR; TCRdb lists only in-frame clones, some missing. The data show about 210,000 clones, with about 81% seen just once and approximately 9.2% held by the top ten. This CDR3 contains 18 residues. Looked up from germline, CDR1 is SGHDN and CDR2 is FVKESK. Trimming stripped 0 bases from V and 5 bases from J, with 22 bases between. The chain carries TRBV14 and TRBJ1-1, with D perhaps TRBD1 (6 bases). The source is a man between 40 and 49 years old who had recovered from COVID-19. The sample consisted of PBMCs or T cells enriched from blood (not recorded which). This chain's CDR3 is CASSQDTGPWTAPTEAFF. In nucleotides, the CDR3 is TGTGCCAGCAGCCAAGATACCGGCCCATGGACAGCTCCTACTGAAGCTTTCTTT.